What follows are 11 T cell receptor beta chains derived from one specimen sequenced in a study of blood T cells in healthy people across ages. A second PCR, run for roughly 7 to 11 cycles, used a sample-barcoded 5' primer plus a J-beta primer mix. TCRdb redid the calling of the 5' RACE reads with MiXCR, one entry per CDR3 protein. The sample comprises 650,000 to 1,000,000 distinct CDR3 sequences, about 37% of which are singletons, and about an eighth rests with the top ten. Sequences were obtained from blood. All receptors derive from a young man in good health.

CDR3 amino acids: CASSLGIAGPYTGELFF. The CDR3 DNA is TGTGCCAGCAGCTTGGGGATAGCGGGGCCATACACCGGGGAGCTGTTTTTT. This chain links TRBV5-6 with TRBJ2-2, with 8 bases lining up with TRBD2. The trim removed 0 bases at V and 3 bases at J, leaving 7 bases unmatched. Germline V CDR1 and CDR2: SGHDT, YYEEEE. CDR3 length: 17 residues. Variable domain in full (rest from reference TRBV5-6 and TRBJ2-2): DAGVTQSPTHLIKTRGQQVTLRCSPKSGHDTVSWYQQALGQGPQFIFQYYEEEERQRGNFPDRFSGHQFPNYSSELNVNALLLGDSALYLCASSLGIAGPYTGELFFGEGSRLTVL.

This clonotype occurred many times. V and J are TRBV4-1 and TRBJ2-5; D perhaps matches TRBD2 (5 bases). V lost 5 bases, J lost 1 base, and 14 bases lay in between. Germline lookup yields CDR1 MGHRA and CDR2 YSYEKL. This CDR3 region has 15 residues. The CDR3 DNA reads as TGCGCCAGCAGCTCCTACAGCGGACTCCAAGAGACCCAGTACTTC. This encodes CASSSYSGLQETQYF.

The V call is TRBV30, the J call TRBJ1-5, with D maybe TRBD1 (6 bases). The length of the CDR3 is 13 residues. The germline gives CDR1 GTSNPN, CDR2 SVGIG (reference sequence). Trimming removed 0 bases from V and 7 bases from J, with 10 bases in between. CDR3 amino acids: CAWSVQGNQPQHF. The CDR3 bases are TGTGCCTGGAGTGTACAGGGTAACCAGCCCCAGCATTTT.

This rearrangement joins TRBV5-1 to TRBJ2-5, with D possibly TRBD2 on 6 matching bases. Germline values: CDR1 SGHRS, CDR2 YFSETQ. The CDR3 consists of 19 residues. Trimming shortened V by 3 bases and J by 1 base, and 25 bases separated the two germline ends. As DNA, the CDR3 is TGCGCCAGCAGCTCAGGGTTTCGGCTAACCGCCGGGGGCCAAGAGACCCAGTACTTC. It yields the protein CASSSGFRLTAGGQETQYF.

This chain uses TRBV14 with TRBJ2-1; 9 bases line up with TRBD2. Germline V lookup: CDR1 SGHDN, CDR2 FVKESK. The CDR3 loop spans 15 amino acids. Trimming took 1 base from V and 10 from J; bases not matched to a gene: 8. CDR3 protein: CASSQASGTLYEQFF. CDR3 bases: TGTGCCAGCAGCCAAGCTAGCGGGACATTATACGAGCAGTTCTTC.

The chain is built from TRBV19 and TRBJ1-1, with D perhaps TRBD1 (5 bases). The germline CDR1 and CDR2 sequences are LNHDA and SQIVND (reference sequence). The ends were cut back, 1 base at V and 6 bases at J, with 18 bases in the middle. The CDR3 loop spans 16 amino acids. Here the CDR3 reads CASSIVRRRGEAEAFF. CDR3 DNA: TGTGCCAGTAGTATAGTAAGGAGGAGGGGTGAAGCTGAAGCTTTCTTT.

This clonotype was found a few times. DNA for the CDR3: TGTGCCAGCAGTTACTCGAGAGGGACAGGGGTTCCCGCAGATACGCAGTATTTT. This translates into CASSYSRGTGVPADTQYF. The rearrangement links TRBV6-5 to TRBJ2-3; 10 nucleotides agree with TRBD1. The trim removed 0 bases at V and 4 bases at J, leaving 10 bases unmatched. Germline V gives CDR1 MNHEY, CDR2 SVGAGI. The CDR3 is 18 amino acids.

CDR3: CASSLATGMSTEAFF. CDR3 coding DNA: TGTGCCAGCAGCTTAGCTACAGGTATGAGCACTGAAGCTTTCTTT. The chain has TRBV7-2 and TRBJ1-1, with D possibly TRBD1 on 5 matching bases. V gave up 0 bases and J gave up 4 bases, with 12 bases separating them. The CDR3 loop spans 15 amino acids. Germline V gene data show CDR1 as SGHTA and CDR2 as FQGNSA.

The chain joins TRBV6-6 to TRBJ1-5; unclear D gene. The germline V and J ends were trimmed by 5 bases and 0 bases, with 14 bases remaining between them. There are 16 residues in the CDR3. Germline V gene data show CDR1 as MNHNY and CDR2 as SVGAGI (reference sequence). The CDR3 sequence: CASSDHTRNSNQPQHF. The CDR3 nucleotides are TGTGCCAGCAGTGACCATACAAGAAATAGCAATCAGCCCCAGCATTTT.

This clonotype came up a few times. DNA for the CDR3: TGTGCCAGCAGTTTGAACAGGGTTACGCAGTACTTC. This encodes CASSLNRVTQYF. The V gene is TRBV6-5, the J gene TRBJ2-5, with D possibly TRBD1 on 6 matching bases. The germline V gene has CDR1 MNHEY and CDR2 SVGAGI. Deletions cut 4 bases from V and 11 bases from J, with 14 bases between. The CDR3 sequence is 12 residues long.

The CDR3 nucleotides are TGTGCCAGCAGCCAATTGACGGGGTTGAGCTCTGGAAACACCATATATTTT. It specifies CASSQLTGLSSGNTIYF. The chain joins TRBV14 to TRBJ1-3; D ambiguous. CDR3 size: 17 residues. The V end was cut by 2 bases, the J end by 0 bases, with 14 bases between. Germline loops: CDR1 SGHDN, CDR2 FVKESK.